Sequencing of this T cell receptor beta chain was carried out in a study of cytomegalovirus exposure and HLA in healthy donors. General study results and limits: The study listed under 200 cytomegalovirus-associated TCR beta chains. Later analysis identified a missense DCLRE1C variant that was linked to TCR beta V- and J-gene trimming. An analysis that was carried out later associated some 17,000 TCR beta sequences with HLA alleles at 0.05 false discovery rate. Most TCR sequences showed up rarely, but some public TCRs showed up in many donors.

Note on this clone: Its antigen is unidentified.

PCR involved 60 Vbeta and 13 Jbeta primers. TCRdb's table, derived via immunoSEQ multiplex PCR, lists solely in-frame clones and lacks some. The repertoire has around 130,000 clones, roughly 70% of them found once; the top ten carry around 6.6%. This CDR3 comprises 13 residues. Germline-derived CDR1 and CDR2 are SGHNT and YYREEE (reference sequence). V was pared by 3 bases and J by 2 bases, with 9 bases between. Sequenced: PBMCs. The V gene is TRBV5-4, the J gene TRBJ2-7, with TRBD1 as a possible D gene (6 bases). The TCR originated in a man aged 40-55 years in good health and CMV-seropositive. The CDR3 DNA is TGTGCCAGCAGCTCACAGGGAGCCTACGAGCAGTACTTC. Translated: CASSSQGAYEQYF. Drawing the rest from reference TRBV5-4 and TRBJ2-7, the complete variable domain is ETGVTQSPTHLIKTRGQQVTLRCSSQSGHNTVSWYQQALGQGPQFIFQYYREEENGRGNFPPRFSGLQFPNYSSELNVNALELDDSALYLCASSSQGAYEQYFGPGTRLTVT.